These 26 T cell receptor beta chains were all obtained from the same sample, sequenced in a study of shared clonotypes between healthy human individuals. The protocol was immunoSEQ multiplex PCR, while the TCRdb copy is restricted to in-frame clones and leaves out a portion. The profile shows 2 million to 2.5 million clones, 85% to 95% of them singletons. The sample was naive CD4+ T cells from PBMCs. Described subset: CD45RA+ positively selected. The receptors were sampled from a man between 18 and 35 years old in good health. Some clones in this sample may be carry-over from other donors' samples.

The chain joins TRBV30 to TRBJ1-5; D is ambiguous. Germline CDR1 and CDR2: GTSNPN and SVGIG (reference sequence). The V and J ends lost 0 bases and 6 bases respectively, with 9 bases between them. This CDR3 has 13 residues. CDR3 nucleotides: TGTGCCTGGAGTGTACTGTCCGCTCAGCCCCAGCATTTT. Its protein product is CAWSVLSAQPQHF.

This chain connects TRBV25-1 to TRBJ2-3; D call uncertain. CDR3 length: 13 residues. Trimming took off 0 bases at V and 1 base at J, with 2 bases between the two ends. CDR1 and CDR2 from the germline V gene are MGHDK and SYGVNS. The CDR3 protein is CASSEYGTDTQYF. The DNA of the CDR3 is TGTGCCAGCAGTGAATATGGCACAGATACGCAGTATTTT.

The chain employs TRBV6-1 and TRBJ2-2, with 8 bases identical to TRBD1. Germline V gene sequence: CDR1 MNHNS, CDR2 SASEGT. V shed 7 bases and J 4 bases; nucleotides not matched to a gene: 8. The CDR3 runs to 15 residues. CDR3 DNA sequence: TGTGCCAGCAAGCAGGGGGCGAGGTCCACCGGGGAGCTGTTTTTT. Its translation is CASKQGARSTGELFF.

A remark on this clone: In the same sample, other DNA sequences code for this CDR3. V is TRBV18 and J is TRBJ1-5; 11 bases fit TRBD1. The germline gives CDR1 KGHSH, CDR2 LQKENI. CDR3 size: 15 residues. V shed 3 bases and J 4 bases; nucleotides not matched to a gene: 2. CDR3 protein: CASSPGTGGNQPQHF. CDR3 DNA: TGTGCCAGCTCACCCGGGACAGGGGGGAATCAGCCCCAGCATTTT. The complete variable domain, with remaining parts taken from reference TRBV18 and TRBJ1-5, reads NAGVMQNPRHLVRRRGQEARLRCSPMKGHSHVYWYRQLPEEGLKFMVYLQKENIIDESGMPKERFSAEFPKEGPSILRIQQVVRGDSAAYFCASSPGTGGNQPQHFGDGTRLSIL.

The table lists this clone with a count of one. The V gene is TRBV15, the J gene TRBJ2-3, with D perhaps matching TRBD2 (6 bases). Trimming took 5 bases from V and 0 from J, leaving 12 bases between them. Germline assignment: CDR1 LNHNV and CDR2 YYDKDF (reference sequence). The CDR3 has 15 residues. The CDR3 loop is CATSPGLISTDTQYF. In DNA, the CDR3 is TGTGCCACCAGCCCCGGACTAATTAGCACAGATACGCAGTATTTT.

The rearrangement joins TRBV5-4 to TRBJ1-3; no clear D gene. The CDR3 totals 13 residues. Germline V gives CDR1 SGHNT, CDR2 YYREEE (reference sequence). With 5 bases removed from V and 2 bases from J, the gap between germline ends came to 8 bases. CDR3 sequence reads: CASSFDAGNTIYF. CDR3 nucleotide sequence: TGTGCCAGCAGTTTTGACGCTGGAAACACCATATATTTT.

The chain employs TRBV28 and TRBJ2-7; D may match TRBD1 or TRBD2 (5 bases each). With 6 bases removed from V and 3 bases from J, the gap between germline ends came to 18 bases. Germline CDR1 is MDHEN and CDR2 is SYDVKM. CDR3 length: 15 residues. The CDR3 is CASRIQGPYLYEQYF. CDR3 in DNA: TGTGCCAGCAGAATCCAGGGACCCTACCTCTACGAGCAGTACTTC.

There are a few counts of this clone. This specimen includes other DNA sequences encoding the same CDR3. The chain links TRBV6-5 to TRBJ1-1, with no clear D. This CDR3 is built from 13 residues. Per germline, CDR1 MNHEY and CDR2 SVGAGI. V lost 3 bases and J 5 bases, leaving 10 bases between the germline ends. The CDR3 region is CASSYGQRTEAFF. DNA for the CDR3: TGTGCCAGCAGTTATGGTCAACGGACTGAAGCTTTCTTT.

Only one count was recorded for this clone. V and J are TRBV7-2 and TRBJ2-3; D is unclear. This CDR3 has 15 residues. Germline CDR1 and CDR2: SGHTA and FQGNSA. The V and J ends lost 5 bases and 4 bases respectively, with 16 bases between them. The CDR3 sequence: CASSQWGGEADTQYF. The DNA for the CDR3 is TGTGCCAGCAGCCAATGGGGTGGAGAGGCAGATACGCAGTATTTT.

The chain has TRBV5-1 and TRBJ2-7; 7 bases line up with TRBD1. CDR1 is SGHRS and CDR2 is YFSETQ in the germline V gene. With V trimmed by 0 bases and J by 6 bases, 6 bases remained unmatched. The CDR3 has 14 amino acids. The CDR3 DNA is TGCGCCAGCAGCTTGGAAAACAGGGGTGGCGAGCAGTACTTC. Amino acids: CASSLENRGGEQYF.

This clone was observed a single time. Additional DNA sequences in this sample encode the identical CDR3. The chain is built from TRBV9 and TRBJ2-7; D is ambiguous. Trimming stripped 0 bases from V and 2 bases from J, with 9 bases between. The CDR3 runs to 14 residues. CDR1 SGDLS and CDR2 YYNGEE come from the germline V gene. The CDR3 loop reads CASSVAQTTYEQYF. Here the CDR3 DNA reads TGTGCCAGCAGCGTAGCTCAGACAACCTACGAGCAGTACTTC.

The V and J genes are TRBV7-2 and TRBJ2-3, with 12 bases matching TRBD2. CDR3 length equals 17 residues. Germline lookup yields CDR1 SGHTA and CDR2 FQGNSA. Losses at the gene ends were 0 bases for V and 4 bases for J; bases not matched to a gene: 5. The CDR3 nucleotides are TGTGCCAGCAGCTTAGCACTAGCGGGAGGTGGGTCAGATACGCAGTATTTT. Its translation is CASSLALAGGGSDTQYF.

Here the CDR3 reads CASNRQGFGQETQYF. CDR3 bases: TGTGCCAGCAACCGACAGGGTTTTGGCCAAGAGACCCAGTACTTC. The chain links TRBV6-5 to TRBJ2-5, with 7 bases that match TRBD1. V lost 7 bases and J lost 1; bases outside the gene matches: 9. Germline CDR1 is MNHEY and CDR2 is SVGAGI. The CDR3 has 15 amino acids.

The chain joins TRBV6-1 to TRBJ2-1; 9 bases fit TRBD1. Germline V gives CDR1 MNHNS, CDR2 SASEGT. This CDR3 is built from 15 residues. The V and J ends lost 5 bases and 4 bases, in that order; junction bases with no gene match: 6. The CDR3 DNA follows: TGTGCCAGCAGTCCGGGACAGGGAACTTACAATGAGCAGTTCTTC. Protein sequence: CASSPGQGTYNEQFF.

The V call is TRBV27, the J call TRBJ1-5, with D possibly matching TRBD1 (6 bases). V gave up 1 base and J gave up 8 bases, with 15 bases separating them. The CDR3 has 15 amino acids. Germline V lookup: CDR1 MNHEY, CDR2 SMNVEV (reference sequence). The CDR3 spells CASSLFRGGGEPQHF. The CDR3, as DNA: TGTGCCAGCAGTTTATTCAGGGGAGGGGGAGAGCCCCAGCATTTT.

The V and J genes are TRBV2 and TRBJ1-1; TRBD1 agrees at 7 bases. Unmatched junction bases numbered 5, after V lost 4 bases and J lost 3 bases. Looked up from germline, CDR1 is SNHLY and CDR2 is FYNNEI. The CDR3 runs to 14 residues. CDR3 loop: CASSARQGDTEAFF. CDR3 nucleotide sequence: TGTGCCAGCAGTGCAAGACAGGGTGACACTGAAGCTTTCTTT. The variable domain in full, with the rest retrieved from reference TRBV2 and TRBJ1-1, is EPEVTQTPSHQVTQMGQEVILRCVPISNHLYFYWYRQILGQKVEFLVSFYNNEISEKSEIFDDQFSVERPDGSNFTLKIRSTKLEDSAMYFCASSARQGDTEAFFGQGTRLTVV.

The chain carries TRBV19 and TRBJ2-1; D might be TRBD1 (7 bases). The CDR3 has 12 amino acids. Germline loops: CDR1 LNHDA, CDR2 SQIVND (reference sequence). V shed 11 bases and J shed 7 bases, with 15 bases lying between them. CDR3 DNA: TGTGCCTCGGGGGACAGAAGGAATGAGCAGTTCTTC. It specifies CASGDRRNEQFF.

V and J are TRBV2 and TRBJ2-6, with D perhaps being TRBD1 or TRBD2 (5 bases each). Trimming pared 2 bases from V and 1 base from J, leaving 6 bases between. The germline gives CDR1 SNHLY, CDR2 FYNNEI. The CDR3 runs 15 residues. The CDR3 region has the DNA TGTGCCAGCAGTGAATGGGGGTCTGGGGCCAACGTCCTGACTTTC. Translated: CASSEWGSGANVLTF.

The chain recombines TRBV6-4 with TRBJ2-7; 9 nucleotides line up with TRBD1. Germline CDR1 and CDR2: MRHNA and SNTAGT. The V gene end was trimmed by 2 bases and the J gene end by 9 bases; junction bases not matched to a gene: 2. This CDR3 spans 12 amino acids. Written as DNA, the CDR3 is TGTGCCAGCAGTGACGGGACAGGGACGCAGTACTTC. This translates into CASSDGTGTQYF.

This chain links TRBV9 with TRBJ2-7, with 7 bases lining up with TRBD1. Germline V gene data show CDR1 as SGDLS and CDR2 as YYNGEE. Trimming took 0 bases from V and 2 from J; bases not matched to a gene: 5. This CDR3 contains 15 residues. In DNA, the CDR3 is TGTGCCAGCAGCGTAGCGACAGGGAGTACCTACGAGCAGTACTTC. Amino acids: CASSVATGSTYEQYF.

V gene TRBV11-2 combines with J gene TRBJ2-3; D ambiguous. CDR1 and CDR2 (germline): SGHAT, FQNNGV. The CDR3 is made up of 14 amino acids. V lost 3 bases and J 4 bases, leaving 11 bases between the germline ends. CDR3 residues: CASSFGPVADTQYF. The CDR3 DNA follows: TGTGCCAGCAGCTTTGGACCGGTAGCAGATACGCAGTATTTT. The variable domain in full, with the rest retrieved from reference TRBV11-2 and TRBJ2-3, is EAGVAQSPRYKIIEKRQSVAFWCNPISGHATLYWYQQILGQGPKLLIQFQNNGVVDDSQLPKDRFSAERLKGVDSTLKIQPAKLEDSAVYLCASSFGPVADTQYFGPGTRLTVL.

This clone was seen a handful of times. Additional DNA sequences in this sample encode the identical CDR3. The chain recombines TRBV11-2 with TRBJ2-3, with D perhaps matching TRBD1 (5 bases). Germline assignment: CDR1 SGHAT and CDR2 FQNNGV. Trimming took 0 bases from V and 5 from J, leaving 6 bases between them. There are 13 residues in the CDR3. This CDR3 is CASSLDRGDTQYF. CDR3 DNA sequence: TGTGCCAGCAGCTTAGATAGGGGAGATACGCAGTATTTT.

The chain is built from TRBV28 and TRBJ1-1; D unresolved. V shed 7 bases and J shed 1 base, with 7 bases lying between them. Germline values: CDR1 MDHEN, CDR2 SYDVKM. This CDR3 contains 12 residues. The chain's CDR3 is CASTRRNTEAFF. The CDR3 DNA reads TGTGCCAGCACTAGGCGGAACACTGAAGCTTTCTTT.

The chain carries TRBV4-1 and TRBJ2-2, with 9 nucleotides matching TRBD1. J gave up 3 bases and V 7 bases, and 6 bases lay outside the gene matches. The germline V gene has CDR1 MGHRA and CDR2 YSYEKL. The CDR3 covers 15 residues. This chain's CDR3 is CASTRTGDYTGELFF. DNA for the CDR3: TGCGCCAGCACCCGGACAGGGGACTACACCGGGGAGCTGTTTTTT.

The rearrangement links TRBV6-1 to TRBJ2-7; D assignment may be TRBD1 or TRBD2 (5 bases each). The CDR3 consists of 15 residues. The V end lost 10 bases, the J end lost 7 bases, and 26 bases lay between the germline ends. Germline CDR1 and CDR2: MNHNS and SASEGT. CDR3 residues: CAITPTKNGRVEQYF. As DNA, the CDR3 is TGTGCCATCACTCCGACTAAGAATGGCAGGGTTGAGCAGTACTTC.

The V gene is TRBV4-1, the J gene TRBJ2-3, with D perhaps being TRBD1 or TRBD2 (5 bases each). CDR3 length: 16 residues. CDR1 is MGHRA and CDR2 is YSYEKL in the germline V gene. With 4 bases removed from V and 0 bases from J, the gap between germline ends came to 14 bases. The CDR3 region has the DNA TGCGCCAGCAGCCTCGTTACCGGGACGAGCACAGATACGCAGTATTTT. Translation: CASSLVTGTSTDTQYF.